This entry lists 17 T cell receptor beta chains sequenced from one sample in a study of control samples from healthy donors and cancer patients. TCRdb's table, derived via immunoSEQ multiplex PCR, lists solely in-frame clones and lacks some. The sample has about 410,000 clones; 75% to 95% are singletons. Sequences were obtained from PBMCs. These receptors all stem from a man aged 40-50 years with head and neck cancer.

The V and J genes are TRBV7-9 and TRBJ1-3; the D is unclear. Germline V gives CDR1 SEHNR, CDR2 FQNEAQ (reference sequence). The CDR3 covers 15 residues. Trimming cost V 3 bases and J 0 bases, with 9 bases left between them. As DNA, the CDR3 is TGTGCCAGCAGCTTTTCTTATACCTCTGGAAACACCATATATTTT. It yields the protein CASSFSYTSGNTIYF.

The DNA of the CDR3 is TGTGCCAGCTCACGGTCAGGACAGGGGTACAATGAGCAGTTCTTC. Protein: CASSRSGQGYNEQFF. The chain links TRBV18 to TRBJ2-1; 9 bases are shared with TRBD1. The CDR3 totals 15 residues. Germline CDR1 and CDR2: KGHSH and LQKENI. The junction had 5 bases not matched to a gene; V was cut back by 4 bases and J by 4 bases.

The J gene is TRBJ1-2, the V gene TRBV6-1; unclear D gene. Germline V gene lookup returns CDR1 MNHNS and CDR2 SASEGT. The V end lost 0 bases, the J end lost 4 bases, and 9 bases lay between the germline ends. The CDR3 contains 14 residues. The DNA of the CDR3 is TGTGCCAGCAGTGAAGCGGTCAGGACCTATGGCTACACCTTC. It translates to CASSEAVRTYGYTF.

The CDR3 loop is CANPLLAGGAAEQFF. The CDR3 DNA reads as TGTGCTAACCCACTCCTAGCGGGGGGGGCCGCTGAGCAGTTCTTC. The genes are TRBV7-7 and TRBJ2-1, with TRBD2 identical over 12 bases. The CDR3 has 15 amino acids. Germline CDR1 reads SSHAT; CDR2 reads FNYEAQ (reference sequence).

The chain has TRBV7-9 and TRBJ2-3, with D tentatively TRBD1 or TRBD2 (6 bases each). Germline V gene data show CDR1 as SEHNR and CDR2 as FQNEAQ (reference sequence). The CDR3 is made up of 12 amino acids. V shed 3 bases and J shed 15 bases, with 16 bases lying between them. The CDR3 sequence: CASSLGGPTPYF. CDR3 nucleotides: TGTGCCAGCAGCTTGGGGGGCCCAACCCCCTATTTT. The full variable domain, rest sourced from reference TRBV7-9 and TRBJ2-3, is DTGVSQNPRHKITKRGQNVTFRCDPISEHNRLYWYRQTLGQGPEFLTYFQNEAQLEKSRLLSDRFSAERPKGSFSTLEIQRTEQGDSAMYLCASSLGGPTPYFGPGTRLTVL.

V usage is TRBV4-3 and J usage is TRBJ2-3, with 9 bases lining up with TRBD2. V dropped 1 base and J dropped 1; count of bases not matched to a gene: 6. Germline CDR1 and CDR2: LGHNA and YSLEER. CDR3 length: 17 amino acids. CDR3 loop: CASSQAPSGDGTDTQYF. The CDR3 nucleotides are TGCGCCAGCAGCCAAGCTCCTAGCGGGGACGGCACAGATACGCAGTATTTT.

Concerning this clone: Other DNA sequences in this sample translate to the same CDR3. V is TRBV5-8 and J is TRBJ1-5; D is unresolved. CDR1 and CDR2 (germline): SGHTS, YDEGEE. V lost 0 bases and J 7 bases, leaving 8 bases between the germline ends. The CDR3 has 13 amino acids. CDR3 bases: TGTGCCAGCAGCTTGGGGTCGGGCCAGCCCCAGCATTTT. The encoded protein is CASSLGSGQPQHF.

The rearrangement links TRBV30 to TRBJ2-1; no clear D gene. Germline-derived CDR1 and CDR2 are GTSNPN and SVGIG (reference sequence). The CDR3 extends over 11 amino acids. V lost 0 bases to trimming and J lost 8 bases, with 5 bases between them. The CDR3 DNA sequence: TGTGCCTGGAGTGTGGCTGATGAGCAGTTCTTC. Its translation is CAWSVADEQFF.

The chain links TRBV23-1 to TRBJ2-7, with TRBD2 identical over 10 bases. Being an ORF, TRBV23-1 has a function that is uncertain. The CDR3 spans 14 residues. J was trimmed by 7 bases and V by 7 bases; bases with no gene match: 10. The CDR3 nucleotides read TGCGCCAGCACCCTAGAGCGGGGGGGTCTGGAGCAGTACTTC. The encoded protein is CASTLERGGLEQYF.

This chain links TRBV7-3 with TRBJ2-3; 9 nucleotides line up with TRBD2. The CDR3 covers 16 residues. Germline V gene data show CDR1 as SGHTA and CDR2 as FQGTGA. The V gene end was trimmed by 1 base and the J gene end by 3 bases; junction bases not matched to a gene: 5. CDR3 protein: CASSLSPSGATDTQYF. CDR3 nucleotides: TGTGCCAGCAGCTTAAGTCCTAGCGGGGCGACAGATACGCAGTATTTT. Together with reference TRBV7-3 and TRBJ2-3, the CDR3 gives the full variable domain: GAGVSQTPSNKVTEKGKYVELRCDPISGHTALYWYRQSLGQGPEFLIYFQGTGAADDSGLPNDRFFAVRPEGSVSTLKIQRTERGDSAVYLCASSLSPSGATDTQYFGPGTRLTVL.

The rearrangement links TRBV9 to TRBJ1-3; D gene unclear. This CDR3 region has 15 residues. Germline-derived CDR1 and CDR2 are SGDLS and YYNGEE. V lost 0 bases and J 0 bases, leaving 7 bases between the germline ends. This CDR3 is CASSVAADSGNTIYF. CDR3 DNA: TGTGCCAGCAGCGTAGCTGCGGACTCTGGAAACACCATATATTTT. The variable domain in full, with the rest retrieved from reference TRBV9 and TRBJ1-3, is DSGVTQTPKHLITATGQRVTLRCSPRSGDLSVYWYQQSLDQGLQFLIQYYNGEERAKGNILERFSAQQFPDLHSELNLSSLELGDSALYFCASSVAADSGNTIYFGEGSWLTVV.

This clone was counted between two and nine times. The chain couples TRBV6-6 to TRBJ1-4; 9 nucleotides line up with TRBD1. The CDR3 sequence is 16 residues long. V lost 6 bases, J lost 7 bases, and 12 bases stayed unmatched. The germline V gene encodes CDR1 MNHNY and CDR2 SVGAGI (reference sequence). This CDR3 is CASSTTTGTGSEKLFF. In nucleotides, the CDR3 is TGTGCCAGCAGCACAACGACGGGGACAGGGAGTGAAAAACTGTTTTTT.

V is TRBV3-1 (or the pseudogene TRBV3-2) and J is TRBJ1-2, with TRBD1 matching 7 bases. CDR1 LGHDT and CDR2 YNNKEL come from the germline V gene (reference sequence). This CDR3 contains 16 residues. Trimming removed 3 bases from V and 8 bases from J; junction bases left unmatched: 15. CDR3 sequence: CASSHIKQGKDAGYTF. CDR3 sequence (DNA): TGTGCCAGCAGCCACATAAAACAGGGGAAGGACGCGGGCTACACCTTC.

This chain links TRBV9 with TRBJ1-1; unclear D gene. Germline V gene lookup returns CDR1 SGDLS and CDR2 YYNGEE. CDR3 size: 13 residues. Trimming pared 1 base from V and 3 bases from J, leaving 7 bases between. The CDR3: CASSVMRDTEAFF. CDR3 coding DNA: TGTGCCAGCAGCGTAATGCGGGACACTGAAGCTTTCTTT. The complete variable domain, with remaining parts taken from reference TRBV9 and TRBJ1-1, reads DSGVTQTPKHLITATGQRVTLRCSPRSGDLSVYWYQQSLDQGLQFLIQYYNGEERAKGNILERFSAQQFPDLHSELNLSSLELGDSALYFCASSVMRDTEAFFGQGTRLTVV.

This clone was counted once. The J gene is TRBJ2-7, the V gene TRBV15; no definite D call. The V gene's germline CDR1 is LNHNV and CDR2 YYDKDF (reference sequence). V shed 1 base and J shed 0 bases, with 7 bases lying between them. CDR3 length equals 14 residues. CDR3 protein: CATSRGQDSYEQYF. The DNA for the CDR3 is TGTGCCACCAGCAGAGGGCAGGACTCCTACGAGCAGTACTTC. Supplemented by reference TRBV15 and TRBJ2-7, the full variable domain reads DAMVIQNPRYQVTQFGKPVTLSCSQTLNHNVMYWYQQKSSQAPKLLFHYYDKDFNNEADTPDNFQSRRPNTSFCFLDIRSPGLGDTAMYLCATSRGQDSYEQYFGPGTRLTVT.

The chain joins TRBV2 to TRBJ2-2; maybe TRBD2 (5 bases). Germline V CDR1 and CDR2: SNHLY, FYNNEI. CDR3 length: 13 residues. Trimming took 6 bases from V and 8 from J, leaving 13 bases between them. Written as DNA, the CDR3 is TGTGCCAGCAGCAAGGGAGTAGTGGGGGAGCTGTTTTTT. Translating gives CASSKGVVGELFF.

The V and J genes are TRBV18 and TRBJ1-5; 7 bases align to TRBD1. The germline V gene has CDR1 KGHSH and CDR2 LQKENI. The length of the CDR3 is 16 residues. With V trimmed by 8 bases and J by 2 bases, 12 bases remained unmatched. The CDR3 is CASQEGAGSRNQPQHF. The CDR3, as DNA: TGTGCCAGCCAAGAGGGGGCGGGCAGCCGCAATCAGCCCCAGCATTTT. Based on the CDR3 plus reference TRBV18 and TRBJ1-5, the full variable domain is NAGVMQNPRHLVRRRGQEARLRCSPMKGHSHVYWYRQLPEEGLKFMVYLQKENIIDESGMPKERFSAEFPKEGPSILRIQQVVRGDSAAYFCASQEGAGSRNQPQHFGDGTRLSIL.